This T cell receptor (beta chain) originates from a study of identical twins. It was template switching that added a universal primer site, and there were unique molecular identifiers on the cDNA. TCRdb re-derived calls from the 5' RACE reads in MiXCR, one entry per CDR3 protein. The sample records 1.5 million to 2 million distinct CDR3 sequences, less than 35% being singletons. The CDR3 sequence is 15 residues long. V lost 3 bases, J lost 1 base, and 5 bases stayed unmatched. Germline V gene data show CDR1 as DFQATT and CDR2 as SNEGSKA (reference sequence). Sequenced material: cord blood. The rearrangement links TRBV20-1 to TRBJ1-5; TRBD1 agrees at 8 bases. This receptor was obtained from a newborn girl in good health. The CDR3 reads CSARVGQGSNQPQHF. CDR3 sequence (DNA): TGCAGTGCTAGGGTAGGACAGGGAAGCAATCAGCCCCAGCATTTT.